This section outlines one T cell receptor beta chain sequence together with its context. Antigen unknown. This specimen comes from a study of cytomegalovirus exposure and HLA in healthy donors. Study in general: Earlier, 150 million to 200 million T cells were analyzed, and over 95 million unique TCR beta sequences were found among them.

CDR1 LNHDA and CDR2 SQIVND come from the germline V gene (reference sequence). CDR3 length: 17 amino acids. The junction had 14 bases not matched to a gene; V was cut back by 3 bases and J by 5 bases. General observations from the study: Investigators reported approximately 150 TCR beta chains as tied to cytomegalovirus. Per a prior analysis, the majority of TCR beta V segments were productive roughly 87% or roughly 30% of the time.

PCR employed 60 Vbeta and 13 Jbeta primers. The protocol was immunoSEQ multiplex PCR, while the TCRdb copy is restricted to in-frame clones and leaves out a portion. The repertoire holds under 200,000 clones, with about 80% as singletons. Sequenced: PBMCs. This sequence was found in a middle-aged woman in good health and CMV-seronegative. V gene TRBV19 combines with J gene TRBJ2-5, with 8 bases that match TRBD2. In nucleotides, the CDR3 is TGTGCCAGTAGTATCCTCTCTCGGGGGGGCCTGGGGGAGACCCAGTACTTC. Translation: CASSILSRGGLGETQYF.